This TCR beta chain was identified during a study of blood T cell repertoires in COVID-19. Whole-study context: Samples came from the United States, Italy and Spain, spanning acute and convalescent COVID-19.

J was trimmed by 6 bases and V by 4 bases; bases with no gene match: 7. The CDR3 loop spans 16 amino acids. Germline-derived CDR1 and CDR2 are LGHDT and YNNKEL (reference sequence). Only in-frame clones appear in the TCRdb table, and some are missing; sequencing was by immunoSEQ multiplex PCR. The sample records over 50,000 clones, about 91% being singletons. The clonotype originates from a woman aged 60-70 years with active or convalescent COVID-19. Sequencing input: peripheral blood. The V and J genes are TRBV3-1 (or the pseudogene TRBV3-2) and TRBJ2-7, with 15 bases aligning to TRBD2. The CDR3 loop reads CASSPRTSGGAGEQYF. CDR3 in DNA: TGTGCCAGCAGCCCGAGGACTAGCGGGGGGGCCGGCGAGCAGTACTTC.